Each of the 31 T cell receptor beta chains below was sequenced from the same sample in a study of cytomegalovirus exposure and HLA in healthy donors. Researchers ran the PCR with 60 Vbeta and 13 Jbeta primers. Some clones are missing from TCRdb's copy, which holds only in-frame ones; the method was immunoSEQ multiplex PCR. In all, the sample yields tens of thousands of clones. Sequenced material: PBMCs. The receptors here all came from a woman in her thirties in good health and CMV-seronegative.

The chain is built from TRBV28 and TRBJ1-1, with D possibly being TRBD1 (6 bases). Germline V gene lookup returns CDR1 MDHEN and CDR2 SYDVKM. Trimming took 4 bases from V and 11 from J, leaving 17 bases between them. This CDR3 contains 13 residues. The CDR3, as DNA: TGTGCCAGCAGTTCGGGACATTGGGGCCGGGCTTTCTTT. Translated: CASSSGHWGRAFF.

This clone ranks as large (0.1 to 1%) in terms of frequency. This rearrangement joins TRBV7-9 to TRBJ1-4, with 9 positions matching TRBD1. The CDR3 totals 15 residues. After removal of 5 bases from V and 4 bases from J, the junction contained 5 bases not matched to a gene. Germline CDR1 is SEHNR and CDR2 is FQNEAQ (reference sequence). CDR3 in amino acids: CASSETGGVNEKLFF. CDR3 nucleotides: TGTGCCAGCAGCGAGACAGGGGGAGTTAATGAAAAACTGTTTTTT.

The chain recombines TRBV18 with TRBJ2-5; 7 bases agree with TRBD1. There are 16 residues in the CDR3. The V segment lost 0 bases and the J segment 0 bases; nucleotides outside the gene matches: 4. CDR1 and CDR2 from the germline V gene are KGHSH and LQKENI. This CDR3 reads CASSPPDRSYQETQYF. The CDR3 nucleotides are TGTGCCAGCTCACCACCGGACAGGTCCTACCAAGAGACCCAGTACTTC.

The chain is built from TRBV6-4 and TRBJ2-1, with D possibly TRBD2 on 6 matching bases. CDR3 length equals 16 residues. V was trimmed by 5 bases and J by 5 bases, leaving 19 bases between them. Germline loops: CDR1 MRHNA, CDR2 SNTAGT. In nucleotides, the CDR3 is TGTGCCAGCAGTCCGTCGCCGGGAGTCCCCAACAATGAGCAGTTCTTC. Its translation is CASSPSPGVPNNEQFF.

The chain is built from TRBV29-1 and TRBJ1-2; TRBD1 matches 7 bases. The CDR3 contains 12 residues. The V and J ends lost 3 bases and 4 bases, in that order; junction bases with no gene match: 2. Germline CDR1 SQVTM, CDR2 ANQGSEA. The chain's CDR3 is CSVEGQSYGYTF. CDR3 coding DNA: TGCAGCGTTGAGGGACAGAGCTATGGCTACACCTTC.

This chain links TRBV30 with TRBJ2-7, with a tentative D call TRBD1 (7 bases). CDR1 GTSNPN and CDR2 SVGIG come from the germline V gene (reference sequence). This CDR3 has 12 residues. V lost 8 bases and J lost 4, with 15 bases in between. For the CDR3, the DNA is TGTGCCGGCGACAGGGCGGGGTACGAGCAGTACTTC. It yields the protein CAGDRAGYEQYF.

The chain uses TRBV11-2 and TRBJ2-7, with D possibly being TRBD1 (6 bases). V lost 1 base and J 3 bases, leaving 10 bases between the germline ends. This CDR3 region has 14 residues. CDR1 is SGHAT, CDR2 FQNNGV, per germline. CDR3 in amino acids: CASSLGGQHYEQYF. The CDR3 coding sequence is TGTGCCAGCAGCTTAGGGGGACAACACTACGAGCAGTACTTC.

This chain links TRBV5-6 with TRBJ2-7; D is perhaps TRBD2 (5 bases). Germline V gene sequence: CDR1 SGHDT, CDR2 YYEEEE. This CDR3 spans 15 amino acids. Trimming stripped 3 bases from V and 5 bases from J, with 18 bases between. CDR3 residues: CASSSSDGGVNEQYF. CDR3 DNA: TGTGCCAGCAGCTCTTCTGACGGAGGAGTGAACGAGCAGTACTTC.

CDR3 amino acids: CASSPLGGRSGEKLFF. The CDR3 region has the DNA TGTGCCAGCTCACCCCTCGGAGGTAGGAGTGGAGAAAAACTGTTTTTT. The chain links TRBV18 to TRBJ1-4; D is unresolved. In germline, CDR1 is KGHSH, CDR2 LQKENI. The CDR3 contains 16 residues. Trimming pared 3 bases from V and 8 bases from J, leaving 19 bases between.

The chain links TRBV14 to TRBJ1-1; D is ambiguous. There are 13 residues in the CDR3. V was pared by 1 base and J by 3 bases, with 6 bases between. CDR1 is SGHDN, CDR2 FVKESK, per germline. The CDR3 sequence is CASSQAIDTEAFF. The CDR3, as DNA: TGTGCCAGCAGCCAAGCCATAGACACTGAAGCTTTCTTT.

V and J are TRBV6-1 and TRBJ1-5, with D unresolved. The CDR3 consists of 13 residues. Trimming stripped 4 bases from V and 4 bases from J, with 8 bases between. Germline CDR1 MNHNS, CDR2 SASEGT. The CDR3 DNA is TGTGCCAGCAGTGCCGGTTGGAATCAGCCCCAGCATTTT. It translates to CASSAGWNQPQHF.

The chain has TRBV29-1 and TRBJ2-1, with 14 bases identical to TRBD2. This CDR3 has 14 amino acids. V gave up 4 bases and J gave up 5 bases; unmatched junction bases: 1. CDR1 and CDR2 from the germline V gene are SQVTM and ANQGSEA. The CDR3 sequence: CSVGGLAGDNEQFF. As DNA, the CDR3 is TGCAGCGTTGGGGGACTAGCGGGGGACAATGAGCAGTTCTTC.

The chain has TRBV9 and TRBJ1-5; D possibly corresponds to TRBD1 (5 bases). Trimming pared 3 bases from V and 5 bases from J, leaving 21 bases between. The CDR3 sequence is 17 residues long. The germline V gene encodes CDR1 SGDLS and CDR2 YYNGEE. The CDR3 is CASSEPPLPGPHQPQHF. DNA for the CDR3: TGTGCCAGCAGCGAGCCGCCCCTCCCAGGGCCCCATCAGCCCCAGCATTTT.

The chain recombines TRBV19 with TRBJ1-1; no firm D call. The CDR3 extends over 12 amino acids. Trimming removed 5 bases at V and 3 bases at J, with 7 bases between. The germline V gene encodes CDR1 LNHDA and CDR2 SQIVND (reference sequence). The CDR3 coding sequence is TGTGCCAGTAGTGCGTCGTACACTGAAGCTTTCTTT. Translated, it gives CASSASYTEAFF.

The chain joins TRBV4-1 to TRBJ1-1; D gene uncertain. Deletions cut 0 bases from V and 2 bases from J, with 13 bases between. This CDR3 is 16 amino acids long. CDR1 is MGHRA, CDR2 YSYEKL, per germline. This CDR3 is CASSQERMAVNTEAFF. The CDR3 DNA follows: TGCGCCAGCAGCCAAGAAAGGATGGCGGTTAACACTGAAGCTTTCTTT.

This chain uses TRBV25-1 with TRBJ2-1; no firm D call. Germline V CDR1 and CDR2: MGHDK, SYGVNS. The V end lost 0 bases, the J end lost 8 bases, and 11 bases lay between the germline ends. The CDR3 totals 14 residues. The CDR3 nucleotides are TGTGCCAGCAGTGAATATGCGTATCGCGATGAGCAGTTCTTC. Amino acids: CASSEYAYRDEQFF.

The chain uses TRBV7-3 and TRBJ2-2, with D unclear. Per the germline V gene, CDR1 is SGHTA and CDR2 is FQGTGA. Trimming cost V 5 bases and J 5 bases, with 9 bases left between them. The CDR3 runs 13 residues. This chain's CDR3 is CASSRPETGELFF. The CDR3 nucleotides read TGTGCCAGCAGCCGCCCGGAGACCGGGGAGCTGTTTTTT.

V and J are TRBV6-5 and TRBJ1-3; TRBD1 is a possible D gene (5 bases). The germline V gene has CDR1 MNHEY and CDR2 SVGAGI. This CDR3 is built from 12 residues. Between the trimmed V and J ends, which lost 4 bases and 9 bases, there was a span of 10 bases. CDR3 DNA: TGTGCCAGCAGTTTTCCCGGGGGCACCATATATTTT. It yields the protein CASSFPGGTIYF.

CDR3 DNA sequence: TGCGCCAGCAGCCTTAGCCAGGGAGGCTCTAACTATGGCTACACCTTC. Encoded protein: CASSLSQGGSNYGYTF. This chain uses TRBV4-3 with TRBJ1-2; D possibly corresponds to TRBD1 (5 bases). The CDR3 length is 16 residues. Trimming removed 4 bases from V and 0 bases from J, with 15 bases in between. Germline V gives CDR1 LGHNA, CDR2 YSLEER.

The chain employs TRBV10-3 and TRBJ1-1; perhaps TRBD1 as D (6 bases). This CDR3 spans 15 amino acids. Trimming took 10 bases from V and 0 from J, leaving 18 bases between them. In germline, CDR1 is ENHRY, CDR2 SYGVKD. Here the CDR3 DNA reads TGTGCCACCATGAGGGGGGGGGTTATGAACACTGAAGCTTTCTTT. Protein: CATMRGGVMNTEAFF.

This chain links TRBV7-2 with TRBJ2-7, with D unclear. V was shortened by 4 bases and J by 1 base, with 14 bases between the two germline ends. This CDR3 comprises 15 residues. Germline values: CDR1 SGHTA, CDR2 FQGNSA. The chain's CDR3 is CASSSSLSTSYEQYF. The CDR3 nucleotides are TGTGCCAGCAGCTCCTCACTCTCGACTTCCTACGAGCAGTACTTC.

The rearrangement uses TRBV18 and TRBJ2-4, with TRBD2 as a possible D gene (5 bases). V lost 0 bases and J 5 bases, leaving 23 bases between the germline ends. The CDR3 runs 19 residues. CDR1 is KGHSH and CDR2 is LQKENI in the germline V gene. The CDR3 bases are TGTGCCAGCTCACCACCGAACCCTTATGGGCAGGAGGCGGAAAACATTCAGTACTTC. Translation gives CASSPPNPYGQEAENIQYF.

This chain links TRBV4-1 with TRBJ2-7, with D tentatively TRBD2 (6 bases). The V gene lost 1 base and the J gene lost 5 bases, with 18 bases spanning the gap. There are 16 residues in the CDR3. Per germline, CDR1 MGHRA and CDR2 YSYEKL. The CDR3 coding sequence is TGCGCCAGCAGCCAAGTGGGGGGAATCAGGCGCCACGAGCAGTACTTC. Its translation: CASSQVGGIRRHEQYF.

The chain combines TRBV10-3 with TRBJ2-7, with 9 bases lining up with TRBD1. The germline CDR1 and CDR2 sequences are ENHRY and SYGVKD. Trimming at V came to 7 bases and at J to 4 bases, leaving 14 bases not matched to a gene. This CDR3 has 16 amino acids. This CDR3 reads CAITTPRDRVVYEQYF. CDR3 coding DNA: TGTGCCATCACCACTCCCCGGGACAGGGTGGTATACGAGCAGTACTTC.

The chain recombines TRBV2 with TRBJ1-2; D gene ambiguous. The V end lost 1 base, the J end lost 2 bases, and 8 bases lay between the germline ends. Germline values: CDR1 SNHLY, CDR2 FYNNEI. The CDR3 spans 14 residues. The CDR3 sequence: CASSEVSVNYGYTF. CDR3 nucleotides: TGTGCCAGCAGTGAAGTTTCTGTAAACTATGGCTACACCTTC.

This chain joins TRBV28 and TRBJ2-1; tentative D call: TRBD2 (5 bases). There are 14 residues in the CDR3. Germline CDR1 MDHEN, CDR2 SYDVKM. Trimming removed 2 bases at V and 5 bases at J, with 10 bases between. The CDR3 sequence is CASSLRVRDNEQFF. DNA of the CDR3: TGTGCCAGCAGTTTACGAGTGCGGGACAATGAGCAGTTCTTC.

The rearrangement uses TRBV19 and TRBJ1-1; the D gene is possibly TRBD1 (5 bases). Germline CDR1 reads LNHDA; CDR2 reads SQIVND (reference sequence). The CDR3 totals 13 residues. Between the trimmed V and J ends, which lost 6 bases and 8 bases, there was a span of 16 bases. CDR3 sequence reads: CASRGSPTVEAFF. CDR3 in DNA: TGTGCCAGTAGGGGTTCCCCGACAGTAGAAGCTTTCTTT. Supplemented by reference TRBV19 and TRBJ1-1, the full variable domain reads DGGITQSPKYLFRKEGQNVTLSCEQNLNHDAMYWYRQDPGQGLRLIYYSQIVNDFQKGDIAEGYSVSREKKESFPLTVTSAQKNPTAFYLCASRGSPTVEAFFGQGTRLTVV.

The chain is built from TRBV5-1 and TRBJ2-2; no clear D gene. Trimming left V 1 base short and J 0 bases short, with 7 bases between. This CDR3 contains 15 residues. Germline V gives CDR1 SGHRS, CDR2 YFSETQ. CDR3 nucleotides: TGCGCCAGCAGCTTGACAGCTTCGAACACCGGGGAGCTGTTTTTT. It is translated as CASSLTASNTGELFF.

The chain is built from TRBV12-5 and TRBJ1-1; D unclear. CDR1 is LGHNT and CDR2 is FRNRAP in the germline V gene. Trimming cost V 7 bases and J 4 bases, with 13 bases left between them. This CDR3 region has 13 residues. The CDR3, as DNA: TGTGCTAGTGCTAGGAGGGCGGGCACTGAAGCTTTCTTT. Translation gives CASARRAGTEAFF.

The rearrangement joins TRBV9 to TRBJ1-2; D perhaps matches TRBD1 (6 bases). The V gene's germline CDR1 is SGDLS and CDR2 YYNGEE. Trimming shortened V by 4 bases and J by 6 bases, and 19 bases separated the two germline ends. The CDR3 runs to 15 residues. CDR3 bases: TGTGCCAGCAGCACGTTCGCACGGGACATAGATGGCTACACCTTC. Its protein is CASSTFARDIDGYTF.

The chain employs TRBV27 and TRBJ1-6, with TRBD1 as a possible D gene (5 bases). V shed 0 bases and J shed 7 bases, with 13 bases lying between them. The CDR3 is made up of 16 amino acids. Germline V gene data show CDR1 as MNHEY and CDR2 as SMNVEV (reference sequence). The CDR3 DNA reads TGTGCCAGCAGTTTATCGGGTGACAGAGGAAATTCACCCCTCCACTTT. Its translation is CASSLSGDRGNSPLHF.